This T cell receptor beta chain was profiled in a study of blood T cell repertoires in COVID-19. At the level of the study: Material from acute and convalescent COVID-19 was sourced from the United States, Italy and Spain. PBMCs, B-cell-depleted T cells, or T cells were the source of the cDNA or gDNA that made up the material.

V lost 2 bases, J lost 7 bases, and 17 bases lay in between. The CDR3 has 15 amino acids. Germline values: CDR1 MNHEY, CDR2 SMNVEV (reference sequence). Per the study methods: Scientists estimated how many nucleated cells there were by amplifying reference gene primers. The assay was immunoSEQ multiplex PCR, and TCRdb's table has in-frame clones only and misses some. V, J and clone size are those of that table, while D and trimming were read from the DNA. The sample shows fewer than 250,000 clones, around 90% of them seen only once. The clonotype was recovered from a man between 60 and 70 years old with acute or convalescent COVID-19. Sequencing was performed on peripheral blood. The chain couples TRBV27 to TRBJ1-2; tentative D call: TRBD1 (5 bases). The CDR3 is CASSLGWGGEGGYTF. CDR3 nucleotide sequence: TGTGCCAGCAGTTTAGGTTGGGGGGGTGAGGGTGGCTACACCTTC.